This entry lists 20 T cell receptor beta chains sequenced from one sample in a study of response to subunit inactivated influenza vaccine. In TCRdb, the RT-PCR reads were re-called with MiXCR into one record per CDR3 protein. Of about 700,000 distinct CDR3 sequences listed, approximately 14% are singletons. The specimen was PBMCs from blood, collected about 14 days before vaccination. The receptors originated from a man in his fifties or sixties who received an inactivated influenza vaccine.

This clonotype came up many times. The gene calls are TRBV24-1 and TRBJ1-4, with 8 bases lining up with TRBD1. J gave up 5 bases and V 2 bases, and 3 bases lay outside the gene matches. Per the germline V gene, CDR1 is KGHDR and CDR2 is SFDVKD. CDR3 size: 15 residues. CDR3 DNA sequence: TGTGCCACCAGTGATTCGGGACAGGCCAATGAAAAACTGTTTTTT. It specifies CATSDSGQANEKLFF.

This clonotype was detected a few times. The V call is TRBV3-1, the J call TRBJ2-7, with a tentative D call TRBD2 (6 bases). Germline V lookup: CDR1 LGHDT, CDR2 YNNKEL (reference sequence). The CDR3 is made up of 13 amino acids. Trimming took 4 bases from V and 4 from J, leaving 11 bases between them. The CDR3 region is CASSREAGYEQYF. The CDR3 DNA follows: TGTGCCAGCAGCCGGGAGGCAGGGTACGAGCAGTACTTC.

In this sample, this clonotype turned up a few times. The genes are TRBV5-1 and TRBJ1-1; 12 nucleotides match TRBD1. The CDR3 is 18 amino acids. Trimming removed 0 bases from V and 1 base from J; junction bases left unmatched: 7. Germline assignment: CDR1 SGHRS and CDR2 YFSETQ. The CDR3 DNA reads as TGCGCCAGCAGCTTGGCCGTTGGGACAGGGGGCGCGAACACTGAAGCTTTCTTT. Translation gives CASSLAVGTGGANTEAFF. Based on the CDR3 plus reference TRBV5-1 and TRBJ1-1, the full variable domain is KAGVTQTPRYLIKTRGQQVTLSCSPISGHRSVSWYQQTPGQGLQFLFEYFSETQRNKGNFPGRFSGRQFSNSRSEMNVSTLELGDSALYLCASSLAVGTGGANTEAFFGQGTRLTVV.

This clonotype showed up just a few times. This sequence joins TRBV20-1 and TRBJ2-3, with a weak D call TRBD2 (5 bases). V was cut by 3 bases and J by 4 bases, with 8 bases left in between. Germline V gives CDR1 DFQATT, CDR2 SNEGSKA (reference sequence). The length of the CDR3 is 12 residues. The CDR3 spells CSASGIADTQYF. In DNA, the CDR3 is TGCAGTGCTAGCGGGATTGCAGATACGCAGTATTTT.

To note about this clonotype: Germline is not matched at one junction end, which may reflect a read error. The chain combines TRBV29-1 with TRBJ2-6, with D tentatively TRBD1 or TRBD2 (5 bases each). The CDR3 covers 14 residues. Germline CDR1 SQVTM, CDR2 ANQGSEA. CDR3 loop: CSVERGEGANVLSF. CDR3 coding DNA: TGCAGCGTTGAGAGAGGGGAAGGGGCCAACGTCCTGTCTTTC.

This clonotype was seen a few times. The CDR3 coding sequence is TGTGCCACAGGGACAGCCACAGATACGCAGTATTTT. Its protein is CATGTATDTQYF. The rearrangement joins TRBV10-3 to TRBJ2-3; TRBD1 matches 7 bases. V lost 10 bases, J lost 2 bases, and 3 bases stayed unmatched. The CDR3 is 12 amino acids. The germline CDR1 and CDR2 sequences are ENHRY and SYGVKD.

This clonotype was seen at least ten times. The V and J genes are TRBV20-1 and TRBJ1-2; D not certain. There are 11 residues in the CDR3. Germline V gene data show CDR1 as DFQATT and CDR2 as SNEGSKA (reference sequence). The V and J ends lost 1 base and 7 bases respectively, with 7 bases between them. CDR3 coding DNA: TGCAGTGCTAGAGTGAGTGGTGGCTACACCTTC. Translation: CSARVSGGYTF.

This clonotype has ten or more counts. J is TRBJ1-5 and V is TRBV4-3; TRBD1 aligns across 8 bases. The germline V gene has CDR1 LGHNA and CDR2 YSLEER. The length of the CDR3 is 16 residues. Trimming removed 0 bases from V and 9 bases from J; junction bases left unmatched: 10. The DNA of the CDR3 is TGCGCCAGCAGCCAAGATATCGGACAGGGAGCTGGGCCCCAGCATTTT. This gives the protein CASSQDIGQGAGPQHF.

The chain couples TRBV11-2 to TRBJ2-1; D remains ambiguous. This CDR3 is built from 12 residues. Germline-derived CDR1 and CDR2 are SGHAT and FQNNGV. The V and J ends lost 2 bases and 9 bases respectively, with 8 bases between them. The CDR3 is CASSLSRAEQFF. Here the CDR3 DNA reads TGTGCCAGCAGCTTAAGTAGAGCTGAGCAGTTCTTC.

The V gene is TRBV14, the J gene TRBJ2-3; 8 bases agree with TRBD2. CDR1 and CDR2 from the germline V gene are SGHDN and FVKESK. V was clipped by 4 bases and J by 2 bases; unmatched bases: 8. This CDR3 comprises 16 residues. This CDR3 is CASSLLTSGYTDTQYF. The DNA of the CDR3 is TGTGCCAGCAGCCTTCTTACTAGCGGATACACAGATACGCAGTATTTT.

The table lists this clonotype with many counts. This chain uses TRBV29-1 with TRBJ2-3, with a tentative D call TRBD2 (5 bases). In germline, CDR1 is SQVTM, CDR2 ANQGSEA. V lost 5 bases and J lost 2, with 14 bases in between. CDR3 length equals 14 residues. The CDR3 bases are TGCAGCGTTTCTAACGGGAACCCCACAGATACGCAGTATTTT. Translating gives CSVSNGNPTDTQYF.

This chain connects TRBV5-1 to TRBJ2-7, with D perhaps matching TRBD1 (6 bases). The germline V gene encodes CDR1 SGHRS and CDR2 YFSETQ. This CDR3 contains 15 residues. The ends were cut back, 0 bases at V and 0 bases at J, with 10 bases in the middle. The CDR3 is CASSLEAGASYEQYF. CDR3 DNA: TGCGCCAGCAGCTTGGAGGCAGGGGCCTCCTACGAGCAGTACTTC.

The gene calls are TRBV4-2 and TRBJ2-7; D unclear. The germline V gene has CDR1 LGHNA and CDR2 YNFKEQ. V lost 0 bases to trimming and J lost 2 bases, with 8 bases between them. The CDR3 consists of 14 residues. The CDR3 spells CASSQDLQPYEQYF. The CDR3 nucleotides are TGTGCCAGCAGCCAAGATTTACAGCCCTACGAGCAGTACTTC.

This clonotype has just a few counts. The gene calls are TRBV20-1 and TRBJ2-6, with a weak D call TRBD2 (7 bases). Germline CDR1 DFQATT, CDR2 SNEGSKA (reference sequence). V dropped 2 bases and J dropped 2 bases, with 19 bases sitting between them. CDR3 length: 18 amino acids. CDR3 amino acids: CSARSIGGVEAGANVLTF. CDR3 nucleotide sequence: TGCAGTGCTAGATCAATAGGGGGGGTTGAGGCTGGGGCCAACGTCCTGACTTTC.

The sample holds a few counts of this clonotype. The chain joins TRBV13 to TRBJ1-3; unclear D gene. CDR1 is PRHDT, CDR2 FYEKMQ, per germline (reference sequence). Trimming pared 3 bases from V and 8 bases from J, leaving 5 bases between. The CDR3 spans 11 residues. The CDR3 sequence is CASSLGYTIYF. CDR3 coding DNA: TGTGCCAGCAGCTTGGGATACACCATATATTTT.

The chain couples TRBV20-1 to TRBJ1-1, with TRBD1 matching over 9 bases. J was trimmed by 10 bases and V by 8 bases; bases with no gene match: 14. CDR3 length: 13 residues. CDR1 DFQATT and CDR2 SNEGSKA come from the germline V gene (reference sequence). The CDR3 coding sequence is TGCAGTCTACCTAGGACAGGGGAGGTTGCAGCTTTCTTT. This sequence encodes CSLPRTGEVAAFF.

This clonotype has just a few counts. The CDR3 DNA is TGCGCCAGCAGCCAAGATTGGGCAGGACCGATGAACACTGAAGCTTTCTTT. Translated, it gives CASSQDWAGPMNTEAFF. The V gene is TRBV4-3, the J gene TRBJ1-1; D remains unclear. This CDR3 has 17 residues. V shed 0 bases and J shed 0 bases, with 14 bases lying between them. Germline V gives CDR1 LGHNA, CDR2 YSLEER.

This clonotype has only a few counts. The J gene is TRBJ2-3, the V gene TRBV7-9, with 7 bases matching TRBD2. This CDR3 region has 15 residues. Per the germline V gene, CDR1 is SEHNR and CDR2 is FQNEAQ (reference sequence). Trimming at V came to 5 bases and at J to 8 bases, leaving 13 bases not matched to a gene. This chain's CDR3 is CASSPALGRAVTQYF. The CDR3 DNA reads TGTGCCAGCAGCCCGGCGCTGGGGAGGGCAGTTACGCAGTATTTT.

The V and J genes are TRBV15 and TRBJ2-2; tentative D call: TRBD1 (6 bases). The V gene lost 5 bases and the J gene lost 6 bases, with 22 bases spanning the gap. Per germline, CDR1 LNHNV and CDR2 YYDKDF (reference sequence). The CDR3 extends over 17 amino acids. The CDR3 DNA reads as TGTGCCACCAGCGGCAATAGGGGGAAAATGGGGTCCGGGGAGCTGTTTTTT. Residues: CATSGNRGKMGSGELFF.

This clonotype was detected ten times or more. CDR3 amino acids: CSASPPSGGSTDTQYF. DNA of the CDR3: TGCAGTGCTAGCCCTCCTAGCGGGGGTAGCACAGATACGCAGTATTTT. V gene TRBV20-1 combines with J gene TRBJ2-3; TRBD2 agrees at 10 bases. The CDR3 has 16 amino acids. J gave up 0 bases and V 3 bases, and 6 bases lay outside the gene matches. Per the germline V gene, CDR1 is DFQATT and CDR2 is SNEGSKA (reference sequence).